This T cell receptor (beta chain) originates from a study of T cell changes during pregnancy in multiple sclerosis (dated by TCRdb to between 2018 and 2021). Study-wide context: The study looked at changes in the T cell repertoire across pregnancy in women with multiple sclerosis.

In the germline V gene, CDR1 corresponds to KGHSH and CDR2 to LQKENI. V and J are truncated by 2 bases and 4 bases respectively, leaving an intervening sequence of 18 bases. The CDR3 numbers 16 residues from cysteine through phenylalanine. The only DNA kept is the CDR3, 48 bases in frame from the first base. Libraries came from the immunoSEQ multiplex PCR assay. What TCRdb holds here is the immuneACCESS table cut down to in-frame rearrangements. Part of the clones is not present; checked against another copy, under half of the missing clones reflect an unresolved V gene, and the others are unexplained. The sample data list roughly 35,000 clones, and 80% to 90% of these were observed just once. The ten largest clones capture 1.2% of the sample. This clone was seen only once. The specificity of this receptor is unknown. Qualities for individual bases were not recorded, and no much larger clone is one base off.

Rearrangement joined TRBV18 to TRBJ2-7; the D gene is perhaps TRBD2, on 6 matching bases. This receptor was identified in a female donor with multiple sclerosis, enrolled in a pregnancy study. The sequencing used CD4+ T cells from peripheral blood mononuclear cells, collected before pregnancy. In nucleotides, the sequence is TGTGCCAGCTCACCATATCGCGGGGATGGAGGGTACGAGCAGTACTTC. The translation is CASSPYRGDGGYEQYF.